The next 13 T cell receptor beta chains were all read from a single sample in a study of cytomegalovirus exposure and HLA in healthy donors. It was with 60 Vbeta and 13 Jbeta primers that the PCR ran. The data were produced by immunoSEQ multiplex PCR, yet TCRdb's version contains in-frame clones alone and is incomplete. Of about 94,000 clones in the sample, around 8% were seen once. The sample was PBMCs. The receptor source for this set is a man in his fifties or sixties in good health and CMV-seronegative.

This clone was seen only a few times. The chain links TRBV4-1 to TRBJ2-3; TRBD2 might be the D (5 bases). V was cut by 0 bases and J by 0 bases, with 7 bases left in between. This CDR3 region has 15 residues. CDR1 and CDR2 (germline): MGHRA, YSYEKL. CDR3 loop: CASSQERTSTDTQYF. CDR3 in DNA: TGCGCCAGCAGCCAAGAAAGGACTAGCACAGATACGCAGTATTTT.

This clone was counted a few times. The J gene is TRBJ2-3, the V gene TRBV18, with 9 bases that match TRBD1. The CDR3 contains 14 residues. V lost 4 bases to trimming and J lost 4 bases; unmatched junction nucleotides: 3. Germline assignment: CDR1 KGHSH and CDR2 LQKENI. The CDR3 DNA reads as TGTGCCAGCTCACTTGACAGGGGGTCAGATACGCAGTATTTT. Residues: CASSLDRGSDTQYF. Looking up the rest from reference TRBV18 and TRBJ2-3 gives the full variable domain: NAGVMQNPRHLVRRRGQEARLRCSPMKGHSHVYWYRQLPEEGLKFMVYLQKENIIDESGMPKERFSAEFPKEGPSILRIQQVVRGDSAAYFCASSLDRGSDTQYFGPGTRLTVL.

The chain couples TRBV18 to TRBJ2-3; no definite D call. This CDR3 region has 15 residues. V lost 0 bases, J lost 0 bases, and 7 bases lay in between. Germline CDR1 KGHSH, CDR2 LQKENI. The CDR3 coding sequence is TGTGCCAGCTCACCACCGACACTTAGCACAGATACGCAGTATTTT. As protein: CASSPPTLSTDTQYF.

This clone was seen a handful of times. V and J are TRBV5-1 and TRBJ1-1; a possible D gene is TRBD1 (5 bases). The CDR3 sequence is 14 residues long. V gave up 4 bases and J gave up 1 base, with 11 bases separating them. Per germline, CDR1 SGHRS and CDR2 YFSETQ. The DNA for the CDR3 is TGCGCCAGCAGCGCCGACAGTACGAACACTGAAGCTTTCTTT. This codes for CASSADSTNTEAFF.

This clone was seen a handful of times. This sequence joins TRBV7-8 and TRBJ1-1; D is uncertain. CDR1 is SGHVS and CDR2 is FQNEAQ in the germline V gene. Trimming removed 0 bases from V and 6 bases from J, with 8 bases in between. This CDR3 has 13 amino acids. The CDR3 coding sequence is TGTGCCAGCAGCTTAGCGGCGGGCGCTGAAGCTTTCTTT. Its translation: CASSLAAGAEAFF.

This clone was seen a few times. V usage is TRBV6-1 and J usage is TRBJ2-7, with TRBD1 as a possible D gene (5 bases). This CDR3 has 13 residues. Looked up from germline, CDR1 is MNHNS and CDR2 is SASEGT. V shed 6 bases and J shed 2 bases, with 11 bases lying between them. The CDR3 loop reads CASSRTLTYEQYF. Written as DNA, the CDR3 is TGTGCCAGCAGCAGGACACTTACCTACGAGCAGTACTTC.

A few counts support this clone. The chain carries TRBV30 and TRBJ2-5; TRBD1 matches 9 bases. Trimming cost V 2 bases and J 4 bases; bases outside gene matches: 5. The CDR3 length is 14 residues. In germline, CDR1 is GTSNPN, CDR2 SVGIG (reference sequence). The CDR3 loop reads CAWSSGQGGETQYF. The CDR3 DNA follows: TGTGCCTGGAGTTCGGGACAGGGAGGAGAGACCCAGTACTTC.

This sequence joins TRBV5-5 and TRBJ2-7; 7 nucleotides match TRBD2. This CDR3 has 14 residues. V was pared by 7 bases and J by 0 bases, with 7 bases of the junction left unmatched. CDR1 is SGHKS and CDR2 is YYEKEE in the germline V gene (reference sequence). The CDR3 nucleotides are TGTGCCAGCGGGCTCGGGGGGAGCTCCTACGAGCAGTACTTC. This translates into CASGLGGSSYEQYF.

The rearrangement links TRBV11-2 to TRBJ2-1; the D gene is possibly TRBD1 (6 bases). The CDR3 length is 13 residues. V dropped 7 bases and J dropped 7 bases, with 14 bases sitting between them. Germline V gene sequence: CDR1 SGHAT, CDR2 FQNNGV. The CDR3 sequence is CASTQSRGNEQFF. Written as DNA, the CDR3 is TGTGCCAGCACCCAATCGAGGGGGAATGAGCAGTTCTTC.

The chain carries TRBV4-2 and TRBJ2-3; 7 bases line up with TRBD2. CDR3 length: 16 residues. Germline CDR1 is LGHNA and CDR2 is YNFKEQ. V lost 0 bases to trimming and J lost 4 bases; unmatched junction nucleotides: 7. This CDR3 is CASSQEAGVGADTQYF. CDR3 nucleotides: TGTGCCAGCAGCCAAGAGGCGGGAGTGGGCGCAGATACGCAGTATTTT.

The CDR3 protein is CASRGTGVETQYF. CDR3 bases: TGTGCCAGCAGGGGTACGGGAGTAGAGACCCAGTACTTC. The rearrangement uses TRBV6-5 and TRBJ2-5, with a possible D match to TRBD2 (6 bases). V dropped 6 bases and J dropped 4 bases, with 12 bases sitting between them. This CDR3 spans 13 amino acids. From germline, CDR1 is MNHEY and CDR2 SVGAGI.

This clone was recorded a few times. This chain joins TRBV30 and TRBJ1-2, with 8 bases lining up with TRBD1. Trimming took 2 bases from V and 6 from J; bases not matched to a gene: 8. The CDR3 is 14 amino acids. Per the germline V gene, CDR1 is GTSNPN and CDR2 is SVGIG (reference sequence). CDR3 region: CAWSNERTGHGYTF. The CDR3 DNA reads TGTGCCTGGAGTAATGAAAGGACAGGGCATGGCTACACCTTC.

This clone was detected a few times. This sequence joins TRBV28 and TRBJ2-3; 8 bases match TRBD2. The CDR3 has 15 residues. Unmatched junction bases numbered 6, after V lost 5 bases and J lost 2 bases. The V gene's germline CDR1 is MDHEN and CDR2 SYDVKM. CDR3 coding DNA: TGTGCCAGCAGTCGGGGGACTAGGTCCACAGATACGCAGTATTTT. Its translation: CASSRGTRSTDTQYF.